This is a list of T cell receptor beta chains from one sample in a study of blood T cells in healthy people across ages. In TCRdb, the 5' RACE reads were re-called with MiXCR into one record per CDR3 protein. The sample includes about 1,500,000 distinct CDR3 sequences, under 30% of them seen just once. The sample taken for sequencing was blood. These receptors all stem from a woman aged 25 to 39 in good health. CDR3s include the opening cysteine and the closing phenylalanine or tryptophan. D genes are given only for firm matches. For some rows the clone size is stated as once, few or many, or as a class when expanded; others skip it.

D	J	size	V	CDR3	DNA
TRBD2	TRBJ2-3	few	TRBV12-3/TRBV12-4	CASRTQRIAGGSSRSDTQYF	TGTGCCAGCAGGACCCAACGAATAGCGGGGGGGTCCTCGCGATCAGATACGCAGTATTTT
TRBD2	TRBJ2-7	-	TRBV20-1	CSAINPSGKGHSYEQYF	TGCAGTGCTATAAACCCTAGCGGGAAGGGGCACTCCTACGAGCAGTACTTC
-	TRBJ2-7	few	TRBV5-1	CASSSDSAYEQYF	TGCGCCAGCAGCTCGGACAGCGCCTACGAGCAGTACTTC
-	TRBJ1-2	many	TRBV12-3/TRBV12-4	CASSLGVGSYGYTF	TGTGCCAGCAGTTTGGGAGTTGGGAGCTATGGCTACACCTTC
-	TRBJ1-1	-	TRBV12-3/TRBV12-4	CASSLVGRGTTEAFF	TGTGCCAGCAGTTTAGTGGGGAGGGGGACGACTGAAGCTTTCTTT
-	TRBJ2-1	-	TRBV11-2	CAISLEGSSYNEQFF	TGTGCCATCAGCTTAGAAGGGAGCTCCTACAATGAGCAGTTCTTC
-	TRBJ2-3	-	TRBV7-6	CASSLSGGSSGDTQYF	TGTGCCAGCAGCTTGAGTGGTGGGAGTTCGGGAGATACGCAGTATTTT
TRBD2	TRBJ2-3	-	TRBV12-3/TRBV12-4	CASSQNSGRDTDTQYF	TGTGCCAGCAGCCAAAATAGCGGGAGGGACACAGATACGCAGTATTTT
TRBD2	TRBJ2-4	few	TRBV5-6	CASSPGLEVEQYF	TGTGCCAGCAGCCCGGGACTAGAGGTTGAGCAGTACTTC
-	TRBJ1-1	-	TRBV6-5	CASSYSATGYGTEAFF	TGTGCCAGCAGTTACTCGGCTACAGGGTATGGCACTGAAGCTTTCTTT
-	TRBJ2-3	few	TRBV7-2	CAISLGNGRTDTQYF	TGTGCCATCAGCTTAGGGAACGGTCGCACAGATACGCAGTATTTT
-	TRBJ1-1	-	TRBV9	CASSVEAREADTEAFF	TGTGCCAGCAGCGTAGAAGCCAGGGAGGCTGACACTGAAGCTTTCTTT
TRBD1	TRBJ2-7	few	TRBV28	CASLRPLRQGNNGEQYF	TGTGCCAGCCTGAGACCCTTGAGACAGGGGAATAACGGCGAGCAGTACTTC
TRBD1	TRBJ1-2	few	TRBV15	CATSLDRPGWGYTF	TGTGCCACCAGCTTGGACAGGCCGGGGTGGGGCTACACCTTC
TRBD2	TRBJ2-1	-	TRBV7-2	CASSLVAGVTYNEQFF	TGTGCCAGCAGCTTAGTCGCGGGAGTGACGTACAATGAGCAGTTCTTC
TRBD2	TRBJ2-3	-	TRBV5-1	CAGSLEAGGQGDTQYF	TGCGCCGGCAGCTTGGAAGCGGGGGGGCAAGGGGATACGCAGTATTTT
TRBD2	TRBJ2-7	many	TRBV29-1	CSAGGTGYEQYF	TGCAGCGCGGGGGGGACGGGCTACGAGCAGTACTTC
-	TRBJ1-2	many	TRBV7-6	CASSFRAGYGYTF	TGTGCCAGCAGCTTTAGGGCGGGATATGGCTACACCTTC
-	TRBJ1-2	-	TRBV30	CAWSVTPNDGYTF	TGTGCCTGGAGTGTAACGCCTAACGATGGCTACACCTTC
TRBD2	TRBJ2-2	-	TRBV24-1	CATSDAGTSGGELFF	TGTGCCACCAGTGATGCCGGGACTAGCGGGGGGGAGCTGTTTTTT
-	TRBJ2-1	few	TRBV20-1	CSASPARGWEYNEQFF	TGCAGTGCTAGTCCAGCTCGGGGGTGGGAATACAATGAGCAGTTCTTC
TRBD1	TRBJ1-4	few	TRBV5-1	CASSIRDSNEKLFF	TGCGCCAGCAGCATCCGGGACAGCAATGAAAAATTGTTTTTT
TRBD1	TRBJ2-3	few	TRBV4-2	CASSQASGQGVSTQYF	TGTGCCAGCAGCCAAGCATCAGGACAGGGGGTCAGTACGCAGTATTTT
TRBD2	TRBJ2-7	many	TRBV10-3	CAISAHGTSGRKAYEQYF	TGTGCCATCAGCGCCCACGGGACTAGCGGGAGGAAAGCCTACGAGCAGTACTTC
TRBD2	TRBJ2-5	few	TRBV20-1	CSARREFQETQYF	TGCAGTGCTAGGCGGGAGTTCCAAGAGACCCAGTACTTC
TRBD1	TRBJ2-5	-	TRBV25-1	CASSETGTGVETQYF	TGTGCCAGCAGTGAGACCGGGACAGGGGTGGAGACCCAGTACTTC
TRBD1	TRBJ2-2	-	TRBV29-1	CSATGVKNTGELFF	TGCAGCGCCACAGGGGTGAAGAACACCGGGGAGCTGTTTTTT
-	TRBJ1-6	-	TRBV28	CASSLGVRGSPLHF	TGTGCCAGCAGTTTAGGCGTCAGAGGGTCACCCCTCCACTTT
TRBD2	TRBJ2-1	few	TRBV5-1	CANRGSGSPYNEQFF	TGCGCCAACAGAGGTAGCGGGAGCCCCTACAATGAGCAGTTCTTC
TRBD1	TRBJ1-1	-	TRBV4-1	CASSHQDRATEAFF	TGCGCCAGCAGCCATCAAGACAGGGCCACTGAAGCTTTCTTT
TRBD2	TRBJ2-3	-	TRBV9	CASSGGAGLESTDTQYF	TGTGCCAGCAGCGGAGGTGCGGGACTAGAGTCCACAGATACGCAGTATTTT
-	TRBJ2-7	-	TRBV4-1	CASSQDSRYEQYF	TGCGCCAGCAGCCAAGACTCGCGGTACGAGCAGTACTTC
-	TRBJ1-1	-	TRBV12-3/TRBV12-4	CASSLVLGDFMNTEAFF	TGTGCCAGCAGTTTGGTCTTGGGGGATTTCATGAACACTGAAGCTTTCTTT
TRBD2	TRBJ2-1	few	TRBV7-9	CASSLDQRGVPFF	TGTGCCAGCAGCTTAGATCAACGGGGGGTGCCGTTCTTC
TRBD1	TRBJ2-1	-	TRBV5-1	CAGSYSTGSNEQFF	TGCGCCGGCAGCTATTCGACAGGGAGCAATGAGCAGTTCTTC
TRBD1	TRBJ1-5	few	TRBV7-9	CASAADGTGLNQPQHF	TGTGCCAGCGCGGCCGACGGGACAGGGTTAAATCAGCCCCAGCATTTT
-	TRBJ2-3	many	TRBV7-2	CASSPRAGSRSDTQYF	TGTGCCAGCAGCCCTAGAGCGGGTAGTCGTTCTGATACGCAGTATTTT
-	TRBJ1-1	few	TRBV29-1	CSVKGHTEAFF	TGCAGCGTTAAGGGACACACTGAAGCTTTCTTT
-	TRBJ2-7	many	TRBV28	CASSLLDSNYEQYF	TGTGCCAGCAGTTTATTGGACTCCAACTACGAGCAGTACTTC
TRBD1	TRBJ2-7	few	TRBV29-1	CSVGYRDRISYEQYF	TGCAGCGTTGGATACCGGGACAGAATCTCCTACGAGCAGTACTTC
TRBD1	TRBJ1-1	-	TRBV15	CATSREMTGWAFF	TGTGCCACCAGCAGAGAGATGACAGGGTGGGCTTTCTTT
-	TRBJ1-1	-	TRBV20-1	CSASRGTLLTEAFF	TGCAGTGCTAGCAGAGGCACACTTCTTACTGAAGCTTTCTTT
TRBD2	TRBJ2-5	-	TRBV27	CASSNYGRGQETQYF	TGTGCCAGCAGTAATTACGGGAGGGGCCAAGAGACCCAGTACTTC
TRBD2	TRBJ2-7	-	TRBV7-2	CASSHVAGTYEQYF	TGTGCCAGCAGCCACGTAGCGGGAACCTACGAGCAGTACTTC
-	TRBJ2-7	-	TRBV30	CACRRNYEQYF	TGTGCCTGTAGGAGGAACTACGAGCAGTACTTC
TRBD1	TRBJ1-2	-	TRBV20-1	CSARTGTGNTNYGYTF	TGCAGTGCTAGGACCGGGACAGGGAACACTAACTATGGCTACACCTTC
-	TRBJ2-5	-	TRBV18	CASSTGTEGETQYF	TGTGCCAGCTCAACCGGGACCGAGGGGGAGACCCAGTACTTC
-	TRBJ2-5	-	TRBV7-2	CASSSDRYQETQYF	TGTGCCAGCAGCTCCGACCGGTACCAAGAGACCCAGTACTTC
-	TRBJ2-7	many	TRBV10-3	CAINRGLSYEQYF	TGTGCCATCAATCGGGGGCTCTCCTACGAGCAGTACTTC
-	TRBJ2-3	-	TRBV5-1	CASSREFSRTDTQYF	TGCGCCAGCAGTCGGGAGTTCTCCCGCACAGATACGCAGTATTTT
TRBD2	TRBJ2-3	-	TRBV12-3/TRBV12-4	CASSLRLAVDTQYF	TGTGCCAGCAGTTTAAGACTAGCGGTAGATACGCAGTATTTT
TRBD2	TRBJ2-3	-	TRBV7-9	CASSLTTSGASTDTQYF	TGTGCCAGCAGCTTAACGACTAGCGGGGCCAGCACAGATACGCAGTATTTT
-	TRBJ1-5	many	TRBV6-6	CASARDSSPQHF	TGTGCCAGCGCAAGGGACTCATCCCCCCAGCATTTT